This T cell receptor beta chain was identified during a study of shared clonotypes between healthy human individuals. Produced via immunoSEQ multiplex PCR; TCRdb's table is partial and in-frame only. The sample consists of around 2.5 million clones, 93% of them appearing once. V lost 6 bases and J lost 10; bases outside the gene matches: 11. Germline V gene sequence: CDR1 SEHNR, CDR2 FQNEAQ (reference sequence). The CDR3 consists of 14 residues. Sequencing input: naive CD4+ T cells from PBMCs. This sample's subset: CD45RA+ positively selected. The TCR was taken from a man younger than 30 in good health. Some clones in this sample may be carry-over from other donors' samples. V is TRBV7-9 and J is TRBJ2-1; 8 bases match TRBD1. CDR3 residues: CASSSMTGEEEQFF. CDR3 DNA: TGTGCCAGCAGTTCTATGACAGGGGAAGAAGAGCAGTTCTTC.